The rows below give T cell receptor beta chains drawn from one sample of a study of blood T cell repertoires in COVID-19. Sequencing used immunoSEQ multiplex PCR; TCRdb keeps in-frame clones, though not all of them. The sample records 90,000 to 110,000 clones, 70% to 90% being singletons. The sequenced sample consisted of peripheral blood. Receptors were obtained from a human donor in a cohort sampled during active COVID-19. Both conserved end residues are part of each CDR3. Each record gives: V gene, clone size, D gene, J gene, CDR3 DNA, CDR3 protein. D genes are given only for firm matches. Clone sizes are given selectively: once, few, many, or a class where the clone is expanded.

>TRBV27|once|TRBD1|TRBJ1-4
TGTGCCAGCAGTCTCCGACAGGGGTGGGAAAAACTGTTTTTT
CASSLRQGWEKLFF
>TRBV5-1|few|TRBD1|TRBJ2-2
TGCGCCAGCAGCTTGGGCGTCACAGGGGGCCCGGAGCTGTTTTTT
CASSLGVTGGPELFF
>TRBV6-4|.|.|TRBJ1-5
TGTGCCAGCAGTGACTCCCAGGGTTACAATCAGCCCCAGCATTTT
CASSDSQGYNQPQHF
>TRBV2|.|.|TRBJ2-7
TGTGCCAGCAGGACCGGGACAAGCTACGAGCAGTACTTC
CASRTGTSYEQYF
>TRBV27|.|TRBD2|TRBJ2-1
TGTGCCAGCAGGGCCCTCTCGACTAGCGTTGGGTCCTACAATGAGCAGTTCTTC
CASRALSTSVGSYNEQFF
>TRBV27|.|.|TRBJ2-7
TGTGCCAGCAAGCCAGACGGCGGGGCCGAGGCTTTCTCCTTGTACTTC
CASKPDGGAEAFSLYF
>TRBV3-1/TRBV3-2|.|.|TRBJ2-3
TGTGCCAGCAGCCCGCTAGCCCCCACAGATACGCAGTATTTT
CASSPLAPTDTQYF
>TRBV5-6|once|TRBD2|TRBJ2-5
TGTGCCAGCAGCTTGGGGGCGGGGGGGACCCCAGAGACCCAGTACTTC
CASSLGAGGTPETQYF
>TRBV12-3/TRBV12-4|.|TRBD1|TRBJ1-3
TGTGCCAGCTTCCTACAGGGGGGGAACACCATATATTTT
CASFLQGGNTIYF
>TRBV11-3|.|.|TRBJ1-1
TGTGCCAGCAGCTTATTGATAAGTCCTATGAACACTGAAGCTTTCTTT
CASSLLISPMNTEAFF
>TRBV7-9|once|.|TRBJ1-2
TGTGCCAGCAGCTTAGTTGAGGGCTTGGATGGCTACACCTTC
CASSLVEGLDGYTF
>TRBV4-1|.|.|TRBJ2-7
TGCGCCAGCAGCCAGGCAAGGGGGGGCTCCTACGAGCAGTACTTC
CASSQARGGSYEQYF
>TRBV4-1|.|TRBD2|TRBJ2-3
TGCGCCAGCAGCCAAGGGTTCTTAGCGGGAGTGGTAGATACGCAGTATTTT
CASSQGFLAGVVDTQYF
>TRBV19|once|.|TRBJ1-2
TGTGCCAGTAAGGACGGACTTGTCTATGGCTACACCTTC
CASKDGLVYGYTF
>TRBV9|.|.|TRBJ1-2
TGTGCCAGCAGCGGTAGGAGGGACGGGGATGGCTACACCTTC
CASSGRRDGDGYTF
>TRBV10-3|.|TRBD1|TRBJ1-3
TGTGCCATCAGAGACGGACAGGGGCGGGCTGGAAACACCATATATTTT
CAIRDGQGRAGNTIYF
>TRBV5-4|.|.|TRBJ1-3
TGTGCCAGCAGCTCAGGTATCCTGTCTGGAAACACCATATATTTT
CASSSGILSGNTIYF
>TRBV5-5|.|TRBD1|TRBJ1-2
TGTGCCAGCAGCCTTGCTGGGACAGGGGATCCCTATGGCTACACCTTC
CASSLAGTGDPYGYTF
>TRBV3-1/TRBV3-2|.|.|TRBJ2-7
TGTGCCAGCAGCCAAGTCCAGGTAGTTAACTACGAGCAGTACTTC
CASSQVQVVNYEQYF
>TRBV6-5|once|TRBD1|TRBJ1-5
TGTGCCAGCAGCATCGGACAGGGGGCTCAGCCCCAGCATTTT
CASSIGQGAQPQHF
>TRBV5-1|.|TRBD1|TRBJ1-1
TGCGCCAGCAGCATAGACAGGGGTGGCACTGAAGCTTTCTTT
CASSIDRGGTEAFF
>TRBV2|once|TRBD1|TRBJ1-1
TGTGCCAGCAGCCTCGCGGGGACAGGGGGGACTGAAGCTTTCTTT
CASSLAGTGGTEAFF
>TRBV18|.|TRBD1|TRBJ1-1
TGTGCCAGCTCACAGCGAGGACAGGGGTCCTACATGAACACTGAAGCTTTCTTT
CASSQRGQGSYMNTEAFF
>TRBV7-9|.|.|TRBJ1-4
TGTGCCAGCAGCCCGGGGGGGCGGTGGGAAAAACTGTTTTTT
CASSPGGRWEKLFF
>TRBV19|.|.|TRBJ1-1
TGTGCCAGTGGCCGGGTAGGGAACACTGAAGCTTTCTTT
CASGRVGNTEAFF
>TRBV24-1|.|.|TRBJ1-1
TGTGCCACCAGACATAACACTGAAGCTTTCTTT
CATRHNTEAFF
>TRBV2|.|TRBD1|TRBJ1-2
TGTGCCAGCAGTCCGGACAGGGGGAACTATGGCTACACCTTC
CASSPDRGNYGYTF
>TRBV7-9|.|TRBD2|TRBJ2-3
TGTGCCAGCAGCTGGAGGCGGGGGGGCCTTCGCACAGATACGCAGTATTTT
CASSWRRGGLRTDTQYF
>TRBV7-9|.|.|TRBJ2-7
TGTGCCAGCAGCTTTGGGGCTTCACGTCAGGTTCCCCGGGAGCAGTACTTC
CASSFGASRQVPREQYF
>TRBV24-1|.|.|TRBJ2-1
TGTGCCACCAGTGGAACTGGTCCCCAATACAATGAGCAGTTCTTC
CATSGTGPQYNEQFF
>TRBV5-4|.|TRBD2|TRBJ2-7
TGTGCCAGCACCACGATAGCGGGGGGGACCTACGAGCAGTACTTC
CASTTIAGGTYEQYF
>TRBV11-2|.|TRBD2|TRBJ2-3
TGTGCCAGCCCGGGACTAGCGGGAGGGCCCGGCACAGATACGCAGTATTTT
CASPGLAGGPGTDTQYF
>TRBV5-1|.|.|TRBJ2-1
TGCGCCAGCAGCCCGATGATAGGTTCACAGGGATCCTACAATGAGCAGTTCTTC
CASSPMIGSQGSYNEQFF
>TRBV10-3|.|TRBD1|TRBJ1-2
TGTGCCATCAGTGGCGGACAGGGGATTGGTGGCTACACCTTC
CAISGGQGIGGYTF
>TRBV5-1|.|.|TRBJ1-3
TGCGCCAGCAGCCAGGCAACTGGGCTTCGGCCTGGAAACACCATATATTTT
CASSQATGLRPGNTIYF
>TRBV5-4|.|.|TRBJ1-2
TGTGCCAGCAGCTTCGGGGGTGGCTACACCTTC
CASSFGGGYTF
>TRBV4-2|.|TRBD2|TRBJ2-1
TGTGCCAGCAGCCAAGAACCCGGGACTAGCGGGGGGTACAATGAGCAGTTCTTC
CASSQEPGTSGGYNEQFF
>TRBV6-6|.|TRBD2|TRBJ2-5
TGTGCCAGCAGTCTCCGCCTGACAGGGAGCCCACCACGACTAGCGGACCACCAAGAGACCCAGTACTTC
CASSLRLTGSPPRLADHQETQYF
>TRBV29-1|.|.|TRBJ1-2
TGCAGCGCCGGAAGGGACACAGTAGGAGGCTACACCTTC
CSAGRDTVGGYTF
>TRBV4-3|.|TRBD2|TRBJ2-5
TGCGCCAGCAGCCAATCCCCGGGACTAGCAGTCCGTGGTGAGACCCAGTACTTC
CASSQSPGLAVRGETQYF
>TRBV19|.|.|TRBJ1-4
TGTGCCAGTAGTACCTATCGGGAAGAAAAACTGTTTTTT
CASSTYREEKLFF